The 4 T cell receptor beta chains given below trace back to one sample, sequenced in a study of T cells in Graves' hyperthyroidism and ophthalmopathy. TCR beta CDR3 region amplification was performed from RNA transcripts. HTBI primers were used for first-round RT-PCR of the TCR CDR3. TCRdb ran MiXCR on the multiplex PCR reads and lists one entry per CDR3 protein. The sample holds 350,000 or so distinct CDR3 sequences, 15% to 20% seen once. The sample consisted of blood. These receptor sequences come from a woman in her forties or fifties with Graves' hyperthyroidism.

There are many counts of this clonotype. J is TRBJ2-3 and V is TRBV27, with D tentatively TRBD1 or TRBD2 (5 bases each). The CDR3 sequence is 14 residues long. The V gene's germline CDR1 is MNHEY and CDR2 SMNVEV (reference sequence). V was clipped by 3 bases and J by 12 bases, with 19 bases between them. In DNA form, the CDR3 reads TGTGCCAGCAGTTTGGGGGATCGATTGTCGGCCCAGTATTTT. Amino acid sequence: CASSLGDRLSAQYF.

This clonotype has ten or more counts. This chain's CDR3 is CASQRGGSDTQYF. DNA for the CDR3: TGTGCCTCCCAGAGGGGCGGGAGCGATACGCAGTATTTT. The rearrangement joins TRBV3-1 to TRBJ2-3; 7 bases agree with TRBD2. Trimming removed 11 bases from V and 6 bases from J; junction bases left unmatched: 11. Germline assignment: CDR1 LGHDT and CDR2 YNNKEL (reference sequence). The CDR3 has 13 residues.

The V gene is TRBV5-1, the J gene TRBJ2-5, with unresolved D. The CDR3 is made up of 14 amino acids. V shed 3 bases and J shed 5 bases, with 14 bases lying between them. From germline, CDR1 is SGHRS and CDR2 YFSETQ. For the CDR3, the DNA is TGCGCCAGCAGCTCAGGACGCGGATTGGAGACCCAGTACTTC. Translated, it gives CASSSGRGLETQYF.

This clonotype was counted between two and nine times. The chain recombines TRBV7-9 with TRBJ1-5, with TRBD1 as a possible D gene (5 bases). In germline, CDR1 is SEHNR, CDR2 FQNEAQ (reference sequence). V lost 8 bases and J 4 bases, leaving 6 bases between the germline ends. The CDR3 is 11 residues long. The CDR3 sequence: CASGTNQPQHF. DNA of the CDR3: TGTGCCAGCGGGACGAATCAGCCCCAGCATTTT.